This T cell receptor (beta chain) originates from a study of radiation and T cells in renal cell carcinoma (dated by TCRdb to about 2020). About the investigation overall: In total, about 50 samples, comprising around 26 tumors and approximately 27 peripheral blood samples, were subjected to TCR beta sequencing. The last blood draw occurred 4 weeks after radiation, at the same time as nephrectomy. A total of roughly 3,900,000 unique CDR3 nucleotide sequences, encoding 2,658,974 unique CDR3 amino acid sequences, were found across all 50 or so samples. What the authors observed across the whole study: Dynamics of the blood repertoire were not tracked past 4 weeks after treatment. With a single-armed trial design, the study had no way to address how radiation dose or scheduling affects the TCR repertoire. Because pretreatment tumor biopsies were not available, the baseline intratumoral presence of clonotypes could not be determined. An increase in top tumor clonotypes in blood was observed from baseline to 2 weeks post-radiation, followed by contraction by 4 weeks, which was taken to suggest transient expansion of tumor-resident clones.

In the case of this clone: The target of this receptor is not known. Base-call qualities are not available, and no considerably larger clone is one nucleotide away.

TCR beta libraries were generated from genomic DNA with the immunoSEQ kit, following the manufacturer's recommendations. To prepare the libraries, a first multiplex PCR with proprietary primers was run, followed by a second PCR that added unique barcodes, and a bead cleanup was done after each round. Each sample batch included a kit-provided positive control reaction and a negative control reaction. The final libraries were assessed on an Agilent 4200 TapeStation D1000 ScreenTape, pooled by volume, and quantified by qPCR. Sequencing ran on an Illumina NextSeq500 with a MidOutput 150-cycle cartridge, using 156 Read1 and 15 Index1 cycles with kit custom primers. The pooled library was loaded at roughly 1 pM, with a roughly 20% PhiX control spiked in. The source study handled its data this way. The vendor-processed data were analyzed in R, and a clonotype was defined as all T cells that share the same CDR3 nucleotide sequence. For clone abundance analyses, frequencies were normalized to the 10,000 most abundant clones in each sample. Public T cell clones, which averaged fewer than five per sample, were excluded before analysis. An abundance difference of at least 32-fold between compartments was the criterion for calling clonotypes tumor-enriched or baseline blood-enriched. A beta-binomial differential abundance model was applied to find clonotypes that expanded or contracted between blood time points. Similarity between tumor and blood repertoires was quantified using the Baroni-Urbani and Buser coefficient, and groups were compared with two-tailed Wilcoxon tests in R. TCRdb holds this immuneACCESS table with in-frame rearrangements only. Some clones are missing; in checked studies, unresolved V genes explain under half, and the rest has no known cause. V and J calls and clone size come straight from that table; D and trimming were deduced from the DNA. The sample has around 140,000 clones on record, 70% to 90% of them singletons. The top ten constitute around a sixth of the sample.

The intended sense of this specimen's time point label: blood 4 weeks post-SBRT, at nephrectomy. Interpreted using the paper, the treatment or condition label stands for: 15 Gy SBRT to primary tumor, nephrectomy 4 weeks later. Samples came from a clinical trial, in which primary renal cell carcinomas received 15 Gy stereotactic body radiation therapy followed by nephrectomy 4 weeks later. To follow tumor-enriched clonotypes, serial peripheral blood was collected from radiation-treated patients at baseline and at 2 weeks and 4 weeks after SBRT. All patients had renal cell carcinoma with clear cell pathology. Genomic DNA for TCR sequencing was prepared using the QIAamp DNA Blood Mini Kit (Qiagen). Samples were included in the analyses only if all quality control checks were passed. This material consisted of blood, taken from a patient whose treatment included radiotherapy and nephrectomy. The receptor's source is a woman aged 45-60 years with renal cell carcinoma.

The CDR3 amino acid sequence is: CASSVGDGEGSYEQYF. The DNA reads TGTGCCAGCAGCGTAGGGGACGGGGAGGGCTCCTACGAGCAGTACTTC. The rearrangement combines TRBV9 with TRBJ2-7; 7 bases in between match TRBD2. According to the germline V gene, CDR1 reads SGDLS and CDR2 reads YYNGEE. The CDR3 contains 16 residues, cysteine and phenylalanine counted. Just CDR3 DNA is preserved here, 48 bases in frame from base 1. The V end gives up 0 bases and the J end 0 bases, leaving 6 bases in the junction not matched to a gene.